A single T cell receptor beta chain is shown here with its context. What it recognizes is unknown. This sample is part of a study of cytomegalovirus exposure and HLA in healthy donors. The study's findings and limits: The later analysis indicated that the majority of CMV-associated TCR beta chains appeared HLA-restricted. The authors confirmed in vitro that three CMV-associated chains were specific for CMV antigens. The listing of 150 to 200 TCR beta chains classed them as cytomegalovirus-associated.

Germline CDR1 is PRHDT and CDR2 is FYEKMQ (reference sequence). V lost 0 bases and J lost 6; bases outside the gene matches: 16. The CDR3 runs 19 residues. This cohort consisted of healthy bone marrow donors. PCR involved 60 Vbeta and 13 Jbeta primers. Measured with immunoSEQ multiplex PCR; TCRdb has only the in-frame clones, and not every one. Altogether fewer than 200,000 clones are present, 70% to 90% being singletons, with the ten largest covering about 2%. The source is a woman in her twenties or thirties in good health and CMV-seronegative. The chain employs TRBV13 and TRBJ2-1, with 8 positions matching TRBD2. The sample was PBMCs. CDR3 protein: CASSLGPTIPRGLGNEQFF. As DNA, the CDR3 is TGTGCCAGCAGCTTAGGACCGACTATACCCAGGGGACTAGGCAATGAGCAGTTCTTC.